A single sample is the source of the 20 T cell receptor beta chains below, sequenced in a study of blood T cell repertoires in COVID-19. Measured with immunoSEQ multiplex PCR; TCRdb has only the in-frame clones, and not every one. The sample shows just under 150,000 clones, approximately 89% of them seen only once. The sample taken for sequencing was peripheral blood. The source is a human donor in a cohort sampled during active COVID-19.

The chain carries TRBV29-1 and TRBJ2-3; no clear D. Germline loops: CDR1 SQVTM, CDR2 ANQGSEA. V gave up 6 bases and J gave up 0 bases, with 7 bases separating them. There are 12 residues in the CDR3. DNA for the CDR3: TGCAGCGTCCTGACTAGCACAGATACGCAGTATTTT. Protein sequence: CSVLTSTDTQYF.

CDR3 DNA sequence: TGTGCCAGCAGCGTATCCCGGACGGGGGGCGGAAACACCATATATTTT. The encoded protein is CASSVSRTGGGNTIYF. The chain uses TRBV9 and TRBJ1-3; TRBD1 is a possible D gene (6 bases). Germline values: CDR1 SGDLS, CDR2 YYNGEE. V gave up 1 base and J gave up 4 bases, with 15 bases separating them. The CDR3 has 16 residues.

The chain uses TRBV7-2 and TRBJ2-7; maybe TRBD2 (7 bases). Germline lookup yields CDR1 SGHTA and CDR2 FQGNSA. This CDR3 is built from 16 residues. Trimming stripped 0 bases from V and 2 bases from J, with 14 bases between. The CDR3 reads CASSLAGRGRTYEQYF. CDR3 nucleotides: TGTGCCAGCAGCTTAGCGGGGCGGGGGCGCACCTACGAGCAGTACTTC.

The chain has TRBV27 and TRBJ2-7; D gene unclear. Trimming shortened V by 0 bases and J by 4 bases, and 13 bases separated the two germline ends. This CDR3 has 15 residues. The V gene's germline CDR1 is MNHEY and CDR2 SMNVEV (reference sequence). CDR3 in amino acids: CASSLSKFTVYEQYF. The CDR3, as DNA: TGTGCCAGCAGTTTATCGAAATTCACAGTGTACGAGCAGTACTTC.

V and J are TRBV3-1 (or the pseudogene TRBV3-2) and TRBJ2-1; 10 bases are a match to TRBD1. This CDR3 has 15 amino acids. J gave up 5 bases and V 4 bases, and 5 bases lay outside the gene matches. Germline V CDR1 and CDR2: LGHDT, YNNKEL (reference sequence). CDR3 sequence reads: CASSRPGTGDNEQFF. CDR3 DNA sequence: TGTGCCAGCAGCCGCCCCGGGACAGGGGACAATGAGCAGTTCTTC.

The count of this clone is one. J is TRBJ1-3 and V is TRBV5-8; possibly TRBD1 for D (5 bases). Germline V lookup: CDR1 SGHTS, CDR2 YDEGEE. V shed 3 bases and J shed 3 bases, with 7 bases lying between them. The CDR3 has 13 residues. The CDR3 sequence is CASSSGGGNTIYF. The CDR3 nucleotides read TGTGCCAGCAGCTCCGGGGGTGGAAACACCATATATTTT.

This CDR3 reads CATLDRENGYTF. In DNA, the CDR3 is TGTGCCACCCTAGACAGGGAAAATGGCTACACCTTC. The rearrangement joins TRBV5-4 to TRBJ1-2; 7 bases are a match to TRBD1. This CDR3 has 12 amino acids. V lost 9 bases to trimming and J lost 6 bases; unmatched junction nucleotides: 8. Looked up from germline, CDR1 is SGHNT and CDR2 is YYREEE (reference sequence).

CDR3 sequence reads: CASSRFRNTEAFF. The CDR3 DNA is TGTGCCAGCAGCCGGTTCCGGAACACTGAAGCTTTCTTT. V is TRBV6-5 and J is TRBJ1-1; D gene ambiguous. CDR1 MNHEY and CDR2 SVGAGI come from the germline V gene. CDR3 length: 13 residues. V dropped 6 bases and J dropped 1 base, with 9 bases sitting between them.

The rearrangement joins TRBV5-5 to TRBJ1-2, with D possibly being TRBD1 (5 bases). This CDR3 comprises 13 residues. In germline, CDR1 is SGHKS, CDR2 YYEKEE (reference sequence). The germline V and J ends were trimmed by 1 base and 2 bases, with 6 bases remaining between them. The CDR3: CASSLSGNYGYTF. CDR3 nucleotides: TGTGCCAGCAGCTTGTCAGGGAACTATGGCTACACCTTC.

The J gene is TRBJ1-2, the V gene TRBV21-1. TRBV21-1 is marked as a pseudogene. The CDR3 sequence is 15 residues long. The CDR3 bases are TGTGCCAGCAGCAACAACACGGAGGGTAACTATGGCTACACCTTC. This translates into CASSNNTEGNYGYTF.

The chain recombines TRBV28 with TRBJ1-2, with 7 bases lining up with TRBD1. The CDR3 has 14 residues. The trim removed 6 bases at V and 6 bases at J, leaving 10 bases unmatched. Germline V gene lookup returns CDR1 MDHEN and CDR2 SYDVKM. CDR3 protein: CASSPAGTAHGYTF. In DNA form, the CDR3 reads TGTGCCAGCAGCCCTGCCGGGACAGCTCATGGCTACACCTTC.

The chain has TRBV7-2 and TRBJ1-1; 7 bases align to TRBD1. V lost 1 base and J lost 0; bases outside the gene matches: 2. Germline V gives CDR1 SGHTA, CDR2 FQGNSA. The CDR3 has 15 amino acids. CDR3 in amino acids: CASSLGTGLNTEAFF. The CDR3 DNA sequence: TGTGCCAGCAGCTTAGGGACAGGCTTGAACACTGAAGCTTTCTTT.

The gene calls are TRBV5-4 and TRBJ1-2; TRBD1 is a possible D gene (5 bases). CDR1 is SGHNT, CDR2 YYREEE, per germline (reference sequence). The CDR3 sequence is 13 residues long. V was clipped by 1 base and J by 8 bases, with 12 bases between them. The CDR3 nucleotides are TGTGCCAGCAGCTTGTTGCAGGGTGAAGGCTACACCTTC. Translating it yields CASSLLQGEGYTF.

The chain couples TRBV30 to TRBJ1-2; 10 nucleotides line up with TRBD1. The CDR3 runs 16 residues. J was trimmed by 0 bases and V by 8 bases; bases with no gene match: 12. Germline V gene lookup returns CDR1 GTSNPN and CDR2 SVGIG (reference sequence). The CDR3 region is CAHSPGQGSTNYGYTF. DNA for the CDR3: TGTGCCCACAGCCCGGGACAGGGGTCAACTAACTATGGCTACACCTTC.

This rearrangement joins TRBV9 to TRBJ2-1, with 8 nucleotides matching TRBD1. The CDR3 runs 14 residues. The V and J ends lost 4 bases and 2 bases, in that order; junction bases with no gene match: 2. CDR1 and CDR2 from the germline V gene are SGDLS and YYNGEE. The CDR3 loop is CASSQDRAYNEQFF. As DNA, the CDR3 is TGTGCCAGCAGCCAGGACAGGGCCTACAATGAGCAGTTCTTC. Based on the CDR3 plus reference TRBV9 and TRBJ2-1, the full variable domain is DSGVTQTPKHLITATGQRVTLRCSPRSGDLSVYWYQQSLDQGLQFLIQYYNGEERAKGNILERFSAQQFPDLHSELNLSSLELGDSALYFCASSQDRAYNEQFFGPGTRLTVL.

CDR3 residues: CAWSVSWRPQFF. The CDR3, as DNA: TGTGCCTGGAGTGTCTCTTGGAGGCCGCAGTTCTTC. V usage is TRBV30 and J usage is TRBJ2-1, with D tentatively TRBD2 (5 bases). V gave up 0 bases and J gave up 12 bases, with 12 bases separating them. The CDR3 sequence is 12 residues long. From germline, CDR1 is GTSNPN and CDR2 SVGIG (reference sequence).

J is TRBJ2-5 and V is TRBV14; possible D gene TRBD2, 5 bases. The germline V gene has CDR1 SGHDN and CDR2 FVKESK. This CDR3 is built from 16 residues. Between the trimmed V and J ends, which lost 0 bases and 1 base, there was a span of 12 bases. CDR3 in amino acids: CASSQDIGVFQETQYF. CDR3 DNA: TGTGCCAGCAGCCAAGATATCGGGGTATTCCAAGAGACCCAGTACTTC.

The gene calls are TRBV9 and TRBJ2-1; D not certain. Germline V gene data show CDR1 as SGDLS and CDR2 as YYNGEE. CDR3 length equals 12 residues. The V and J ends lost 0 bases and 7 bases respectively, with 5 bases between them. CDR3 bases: TGTGCCAGCAGCGTAGGAGCTAATGAGCAGTTCTTC. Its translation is CASSVGANEQFF.

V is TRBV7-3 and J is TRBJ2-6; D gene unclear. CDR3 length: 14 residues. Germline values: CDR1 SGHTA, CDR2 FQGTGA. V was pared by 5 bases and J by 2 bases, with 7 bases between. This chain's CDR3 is CASSQETGANVLTF. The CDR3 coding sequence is TGTGCCAGCAGCCAGGAAACTGGGGCCAACGTCCTGACTTTC.

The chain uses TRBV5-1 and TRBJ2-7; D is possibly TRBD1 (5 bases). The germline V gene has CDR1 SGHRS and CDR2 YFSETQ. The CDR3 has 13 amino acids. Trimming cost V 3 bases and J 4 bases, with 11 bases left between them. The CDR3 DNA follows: TGCGCCAGCAGCTCAACTGACAGTTACGAGCAGTACTTC. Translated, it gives CASSSTDSYEQYF.